The rows below give T cell receptor beta chains drawn from one sample of a study of cytomegalovirus exposure and HLA in healthy donors. The method was immunoSEQ multiplex PCR; TCRdb's version includes in-frame clones alone and lacks a portion of them. The sample includes more than 200,000 clones, about 80% of them seen just once. Material for sequencing was PBMCs. These receptors came from a man in his forties or fifties in good health and CMV-seronegative. The CDR3 runs from the conserved cysteine through the conserved F or W. A D gene is named only where the DNA matches it firmly. Clone size, where shown, is once, few, many, or a class for clones that have expanded.

clone_size: .
j_call: TRBJ2-4
v_call: TRBV28
d_call: TRBD1
cdr3_nt: TGTGCCAGCAGTTCGGGACAGGGAAGCTTAGCCAAAAACATTCAGTACTTC
cdr3_aa: CASSSGQGSLAKNIQYF

clone_size: .
j_call: TRBJ2-5
v_call: TRBV9
d_call: .
cdr3_nt: TGTGCCAGCAGCCCCGGTCCGGAGACCCAGTACTTC
cdr3_aa: CASSPGPETQYF

clone_size: .
j_call: TRBJ2-3
v_call: TRBV7-9
d_call: TRBD2
cdr3_nt: TGTGCCAGCAGCTACTTCGGACTAGCGGGAGACGCAGATACGCAGTATTTT
cdr3_aa: CASSYFGLAGDADTQYF

clone_size: .
j_call: TRBJ2-7
v_call: TRBV7-9
d_call: .
cdr3_nt: TGTGCCACCCAGGACAACCGCGCCGAGCAGTACTTC
cdr3_aa: CATQDNRAEQYF

clone_size: .
j_call: TRBJ2-7
v_call: TRBV6-6
d_call: TRBD1
cdr3_nt: TGTGCCAGCAGTTCGGTCGGGACAGGGTCCTACGAGCAGTACTTC
cdr3_aa: CASSSVGTGSYEQYF

clone_size: .
j_call: TRBJ2-2
v_call: TRBV27
d_call: TRBD2
cdr3_nt: TGTGCCAGCAAGACTAGCGGGGTCGTCTCCGGGGAGCTGTTTTTT
cdr3_aa: CASKTSGVVSGELFF

clone_size: .
j_call: TRBJ1-2
v_call: TRBV28
d_call: TRBD1
cdr3_nt: TGTGCCAGCAGTTCCTTTGGGACAGGGGATTATGGCTACACCTTC
cdr3_aa: CASSSFGTGDYGYTF

clone_size: .
j_call: TRBJ2-7
v_call: TRBV12-5
d_call: TRBD2
cdr3_nt: TGTGCTAGTGGTCCTGGGGGGGACCAAGGCGAGCAGTACTTC
cdr3_aa: CASGPGGDQGEQYF

clone_size: .
j_call: TRBJ2-7
v_call: TRBV5-4
d_call: TRBD1
cdr3_nt: TGTGCCAGCAGATCCGCCCGGGACAGTTCCTACGAGCAGTACTTC
cdr3_aa: CASRSARDSSYEQYF

clone_size: .
j_call: TRBJ2-6
v_call: TRBV19
d_call: TRBD1
cdr3_nt: TGTGCCAGTCTTCGAGCGACAGGGGGCAGGTCTGGGGCCAACGTCCTGACTTTC
cdr3_aa: CASLRATGGRSGANVLTF

clone_size: .
j_call: TRBJ2-5
v_call: TRBV7-9
d_call: .
cdr3_nt: TGTGCCAGCAGCTCCCGGGAGACCCAGTACTTC
cdr3_aa: CASSSRETQYF

clone_size: .
j_call: TRBJ1-2
v_call: TRBV25-1
d_call: .
cdr3_nt: TGTGCCAGCAGTGAGGGAGACAGGCTCTATGGCTACACCTTC
cdr3_aa: CASSEGDRLYGYTF

clone_size: .
j_call: TRBJ2-7
v_call: TRBV28
d_call: TRBD1
cdr3_nt: TGTGCCAGCGTTTCCCGGGACAGTTACTACGAGCAGTACTTC
cdr3_aa: CASVSRDSYYEQYF

clone_size: .
j_call: TRBJ1-1
v_call: TRBV9
d_call: .
cdr3_nt: TGTGCCAGCAGCCACGGTTTCACGAGTACTGAAGCTTTCTTT
cdr3_aa: CASSHGFTSTEAFF

clone_size: few
j_call: TRBJ1-1
v_call: TRBV6-1
d_call: .
cdr3_nt: TGTGCCAGCAGTGAAGGGACAGCTCCATTCTTTGAAGCTTTCTTT
cdr3_aa: CASSEGTAPFFEAFF

clone_size: few
j_call: TRBJ2-1
v_call: TRBV7-3
d_call: .
cdr3_nt: TGTGCCAGCAGCTCGACGGGGGGCAGCTCCTACAATGAGCAGTTCTTC
cdr3_aa: CASSSTGGSSYNEQFF

clone_size: .
j_call: TRBJ2-3
v_call: TRBV5-1
d_call: TRBD2
cdr3_nt: TGCGCCAGCAGCTTGACTAGCGGCAACTTCGGTTCTACGCAGTATTTT
cdr3_aa: CASSLTSGNFGSTQYF

clone_size: .
j_call: TRBJ2-3
v_call: TRBV5-1
d_call: .
cdr3_nt: TGCGCCAGCAGCTTGGAACGGGGGAGGTATGATACGCAGTATTTT
cdr3_aa: CASSLERGRYDTQYF

clone_size: .
j_call: TRBJ2-1
v_call: TRBV7-9
d_call: TRBD2
cdr3_nt: TGTGCCAGCAGCACTCGACTAGCGAGCCACAATGAGCAGTTCTTC
cdr3_aa: CASSTRLASHNEQFF

clone_size: .
j_call: TRBJ2-3
v_call: TRBV7-2
d_call: .
cdr3_nt: TGTGCCAGCAGCTTAGGGGGGGGCGTAACAGATACGCAGTATTTT
cdr3_aa: CASSLGGGVTDTQYF

clone_size: .
j_call: TRBJ2-5
v_call: TRBV19
d_call: .
cdr3_nt: TGTGCCAGTAGTGGGCAGGGCAAAGAGACCCAGTACTTC
cdr3_aa: CASSGQGKETQYF

clone_size: .
j_call: TRBJ2-7
v_call: TRBV30
d_call: .
cdr3_nt: TGTGCCTGGAGCCCGAACGGGGACGAGCAGTACTTC
cdr3_aa: CAWSPNGDEQYF

clone_size: .
j_call: TRBJ2-5
v_call: TRBV10-3
d_call: .
cdr3_nt: TGTGCCATCAGGAGGGGGGAGACCCAGTACTTC
cdr3_aa: CAIRRGETQYF

clone_size: .
j_call: TRBJ2-2
v_call: TRBV6-5
d_call: .
cdr3_nt: TGTGCCACTTCACAGGGCACGTCCGGGGAGCTGTTTTTT
cdr3_aa: CATSQGTSGELFF

clone_size: .
j_call: TRBJ2-2
v_call: TRBV12-5
d_call: .
cdr3_nt: TGTGCTAGTGGTTTGGTACTCACCGGGGAGCTGTTTTTT
cdr3_aa: CASGLVLTGELFF

clone_size: .
j_call: TRBJ2-3
v_call: TRBV27
d_call: TRBD1
cdr3_nt: TGTGCCAGCAGTTCCACAGGGGCCGGCTTGGATACGCAGTATTTT
cdr3_aa: CASSSTGAGLDTQYF

clone_size: .
j_call: TRBJ1-1
v_call: TRBV27
d_call: .
cdr3_nt: TGTGCCAGCAGTTTATCCTCTGGGGCGAGCACTGAAGCTTTCTTT
cdr3_aa: CASSLSSGASTEAFF

clone_size: .
j_call: TRBJ2-5
v_call: TRBV5-1
d_call: TRBD1
cdr3_nt: TGCGCCAGCAGCTTGGGAGGGACAGCTGGGGAGACCCAGTACTTC
cdr3_aa: CASSLGGTAGETQYF

clone_size: .
j_call: TRBJ1-1
v_call: TRBV28
d_call: .
cdr3_nt: TGTGCCAGCAGTTTACCAGAGGGGAACACTGAAGCTTTCTTT
cdr3_aa: CASSLPEGNTEAFF

clone_size: once
j_call: TRBJ2-1
v_call: TRBV5-1
d_call: .
cdr3_nt: TGCGCCAGCAGCTCGGAGATTGAGCAGTTCTTC
cdr3_aa: CASSSEIEQFF

clone_size: .
j_call: TRBJ2-5
v_call: TRBV7-2
d_call: .
cdr3_nt: TGTGCCAGCAGCTTGGGCAGACAAGAGACCCAGTACTTC
cdr3_aa: CASSLGRQETQYF

clone_size: once
j_call: TRBJ2-3
v_call: TRBV5-6
d_call: TRBD2
cdr3_nt: TGTGCCAGCAGCGGGTTGAGACTAGCGGGCTTCGGCACAGATACGCAGTATTTT
cdr3_aa: CASSGLRLAGFGTDTQYF

clone_size: .
j_call: TRBJ1-5
v_call: TRBV6-5
d_call: .
cdr3_nt: TGTGCCAGCAGTTCTGCCCTGGGGGCGTTACAGCCCCAGCATTTT
cdr3_aa: CASSSALGALQPQHF

clone_size: .
j_call: TRBJ2-6
v_call: TRBV5-1
d_call: TRBD1
cdr3_nt: TGCGCCAGCAGCTCACAGGGACAGTCTTCTGGGGCCAACGTCCTGACTTTC
cdr3_aa: CASSSQGQSSGANVLTF

clone_size: .
j_call: TRBJ2-1
v_call: TRBV27
d_call: TRBD2
cdr3_nt: TGTGCCAGCAGTATTATGACTAGCGGGAACTCCAATGAGCAGTTCTTC
cdr3_aa: CASSIMTSGNSNEQFF

clone_size: .
j_call: TRBJ2-1
v_call: TRBV27
d_call: TRBD2
cdr3_nt: TGTGCCAGCAGTTTATCGGGAGGGCCGAGCTCCTACAATGAGCAGTTCTTC
cdr3_aa: CASSLSGGPSSYNEQFF

clone_size: once
j_call: TRBJ2-5
v_call: TRBV7-9
d_call: .
cdr3_nt: TGTGCCAGCAGCTTAGCAGAGACTAGTAGTGAGACCCAGTACTTC
cdr3_aa: CASSLAETSSETQYF

clone_size: .
j_call: TRBJ1-2
v_call: TRBV5-1
d_call: .
cdr3_nt: TGCGCCAGCAGCTCGACAGAATTAAGACCTTATGGCTACACCTTC
cdr3_aa: CASSSTELRPYGYTF

clone_size: .
j_call: TRBJ2-5
v_call: TRBV18
d_call: .
cdr3_nt: TGTGCCAGCTCACCTAGAGGTGGGGAGACCCAGTACTTC
cdr3_aa: CASSPRGGETQYF

clone_size: .
j_call: TRBJ1-6
v_call: TRBV15
d_call: .
cdr3_nt: TGTGCCACCAGCAGAGAATGGGGGGGAGATTCACCCCTCCACTTT
cdr3_aa: CATSREWGGDSPLHF

clone_size: .
j_call: TRBJ1-2
v_call: TRBV28
d_call: TRBD1
cdr3_nt: TGTGCCAGCAGCCTAACCGGGACAGGGTTGGTAGGCTACACCTTC
cdr3_aa: CASSLTGTGLVGYTF

clone_size: .
j_call: TRBJ2-4
v_call: TRBV5-1
d_call: TRBD2
cdr3_nt: TGCGCCAGCAGCTCTGGGACTAGCGGTACCCTAGCCAAAAACATTCAGTACTTC
cdr3_aa: CASSSGTSGTLAKNIQYF

clone_size: few
j_call: TRBJ1-1
v_call: TRBV6-1
d_call: .
cdr3_nt: TGTGCCAGCACCCTATTTGGGAACACTGAAGCTTTCTTT
cdr3_aa: CASTLFGNTEAFF

clone_size: .
j_call: TRBJ1-5
v_call: TRBV6-4
d_call: TRBD1
cdr3_nt: TGTGCCAGCAATCCGGACAGGGGCAATCAGCCCCAGCATTTT
cdr3_aa: CASNPDRGNQPQHF

clone_size: .
j_call: TRBJ2-2
v_call: TRBV7-3
d_call: TRBD2
cdr3_nt: TGTGCCAGCAGCTCCTTTTCTAGCGGGGGCACCGGGGAGCTGTTTTTT
cdr3_aa: CASSSFSSGGTGELFF

clone_size: .
j_call: TRBJ2-2
v_call: TRBV5-6
d_call: .
cdr3_nt: TGTGCCAGCAGCTTGAGTTACGAGGAAACCGGGGAGCTGTTTTTT
cdr3_aa: CASSLSYEETGELFF

clone_size: few
j_call: TRBJ1-1
v_call: TRBV18
d_call: TRBD1
cdr3_nt: TGTGCCAGCTCACCCAGAGGAAGACAGGGGGCGCGGACTGAAGCTTTCTTT
cdr3_aa: CASSPRGRQGARTEAFF

clone_size: .
j_call: TRBJ2-1
v_call: TRBV5-8
d_call: .
cdr3_nt: TGTGCCAGCAGCTTCCAGGGTCTTTACAATGAGCAGTTCTTC
cdr3_aa: CASSFQGLYNEQFF

clone_size: once
j_call: TRBJ1-1
v_call: TRBV30
d_call: .
cdr3_nt: TGTGCCTGGGAACCAAACGGGCACAGGAGGGCTGAAGCTTTCTTT
cdr3_aa: CAWEPNGHRRAEAFF

clone_size: .
j_call: TRBJ2-2
v_call: TRBV6-5
d_call: TRBD1
cdr3_nt: TGTGCCAGCATTGCGGGACAGGGGGTCGGGGAGCTGTTTTTT
cdr3_aa: CASIAGQGVGELFF

clone_size: .
j_call: TRBJ2-3
v_call: TRBV19
d_call: .
cdr3_nt: TGTGCCAGTAGTAGTGGAGGATTGGACACAGATACGCAGTATTTT
cdr3_aa: CASSSGGLDTDTQYF

clone_size: .
j_call: TRBJ2-1
v_call: TRBV5-5
d_call: .
cdr3_nt: TGTGCCAGCAGCCCGGACAGTATCGGAGAGCAGTTCTTC
cdr3_aa: CASSPDSIGEQFF

clone_size: .
j_call: TRBJ2-3
v_call: TRBV4-2
d_call: TRBD2
cdr3_nt: TGTGCCAGCAGCCAAGATCGCCTAGCGGGGCGTTCTAGCACAGATACGCAGTATTTT
cdr3_aa: CASSQDRLAGRSSTDTQYF